This T cell receptor beta chain was found in a study of blood T cell repertoires in COVID-19. For the study at large: T cells, B-cell-depleted T cells, or PBMCs provided the cDNA or gDNA that served as material.

The CDR3 loop spans 13 amino acids. V lost 11 bases and J lost 9, with 20 bases in between. The germline V gene has CDR1 LNHDA and CDR2 SQIVND (reference sequence). Original data processing: Reference gene primer amplification in the assay estimated nucleated cell counts. Generated by immunoSEQ multiplex PCR, the TCRdb table keeps only in-frame clones and is missing some. The V and J calls and clone size are taken from that table; D and trimming were inferred from the DNA. The sample consists of fewer than 300,000 clones, roughly 84% of them appearing once. V is TRBV19 and J is TRBJ2-4, with unresolved D. Sequenced material: peripheral blood. This receptor was identified in a woman aged 18-29 years with acute or convalescent COVID-19. The CDR3, as DNA: TGTGCCTCCACCTCCACCGCGATTGGCATTCAGTACTTC. Residues: CASTSTAIGIQYF.